A selection of T cell receptor beta chains follows, all from one sample in a study of Ad26.COV2.S vaccination and SARS-CoV-2 variants. Sequenced by immunoSEQ multiplex PCR; TCRdb stores in-frame clones only, minus some. The data hold 440,000 or so clones, with around 90% observed a single time. Source: peripheral blood, taken in a trial of Ad26.COV2.S vaccine versus placebo. The origin of the receptors is a person between 18 and 59 years old who received the Ad26.COV2.S COVID-19 vaccine or a placebo. The CDR3 runs from the conserved cysteine through the conserved F or W. The order of the fields is J gene, V gene, D gene, clone size, CDR3 DNA, CDR3 protein. A D gene is named only where the DNA matches it firmly. Not every row has a clone size; where given, it reads once, few, many or a size class.

j_gene: TRBJ2-3; v_gene: TRBV2; d_gene: -; abundance: -; CDR3nt: TGTGCCAGCAGTGATACGGACACCCGGGCATATTTT; CDR3aa: CASSDTDTRAYF
j_gene: TRBJ2-4; v_gene: TRBV12-3/TRBV12-4; d_gene: -; abundance: few; CDR3nt: TGTGCCAGCAGTTTGTTCAGCAAAAACATTCAGTACTTC; CDR3aa: CASSLFSKNIQYF
j_gene: TRBJ2-3; v_gene: TRBV28; d_gene: TRBD1; abundance: -; CDR3nt: TGTGCCAGCAGCTCCGGGACAGGGGGCAATTTT; CDR3aa: CASSSGTGGNF
j_gene: TRBJ2-7; v_gene: TRBV11-2; d_gene: TRBD2; abundance: -; CDR3nt: TGTGCCAGCAGCCGCCTGACTAGCGCGCCCGAGCAGTACTTC; CDR3aa: CASSRLTSAPEQYF
j_gene: TRBJ2-7; v_gene: TRBV5-5; d_gene: TRBD1; abundance: -; CDR3nt: TGTGCCAGCAGCCGGCATGACAGGGACGAGCAGTACTTC; CDR3aa: CASSRHDRDEQYF
j_gene: TRBJ2-7; v_gene: TRBV18; d_gene: TRBD1; abundance: -; CDR3nt: TGTGCCAGCTCACCGGGACAGGGAACCAACGAGCAGTACTTC; CDR3aa: CASSPGQGTNEQYF
j_gene: TRBJ2-1; v_gene: TRBV6-6; d_gene: -; abundance: -; CDR3nt: TGTGCCAGCAGCGGCGGACAGCGCAAATCGGGTGAGCAGTTCTTC; CDR3aa: CASSGGQRKSGEQFF
j_gene: TRBJ1-3; v_gene: TRBV10-2; d_gene: -; abundance: -; CDR3nt: TGCGCCAGCGGAAGGGGGTTGGATGGAAACACCATATATTTT; CDR3aa: CASGRGLDGNTIYF
j_gene: TRBJ1-5; v_gene: TRBV29-1; d_gene: -; abundance: -; CDR3nt: TGCAGCGTTGCCCCGGGCAGCAATCAGCCCCAGCATTTT; CDR3aa: CSVAPGSNQPQHF
j_gene: TRBJ1-1; v_gene: TRBV9; d_gene: TRBD1; abundance: -; CDR3nt: TGTGCCAGCAGCGATGACAGGGGTGGGGATGCTGAAGCTTTCTTT; CDR3aa: CASSDDRGGDAEAFF
j_gene: TRBJ1-5; v_gene: TRBV28; d_gene: -; abundance: -; CDR3nt: TGTGCCAGCAGCCAGTCGGGGGGTCAGCCCCAGCATTTT; CDR3aa: CASSQSGGQPQHF
j_gene: TRBJ2-3; v_gene: TRBV7-9; d_gene: -; abundance: -; CDR3nt: TGTGCCAGCAGCTTCTGGGCGATTAGCACAGATACGCAGTATTTT; CDR3aa: CASSFWAISTDTQYF
j_gene: TRBJ1-1; v_gene: TRBV7-9; d_gene: -; abundance: -; CDR3nt: TGTGCCAGCAGCCGAATCGATGTATGGACTGAAGCTTTCTTT; CDR3aa: CASSRIDVWTEAFF
j_gene: TRBJ1-6; v_gene: TRBV7-2; d_gene: -; abundance: -; CDR3nt: TGTGCCAGCAGCTTAAATTCACCCCTCCACTTT; CDR3aa: CASSLNSPLHF
j_gene: TRBJ2-7; v_gene: TRBV28; d_gene: -; abundance: -; CDR3nt: TGTGCCAGCAGCTTCGACAGTCTACGTGGGCAGTACTTC; CDR3aa: CASSFDSLRGQYF
j_gene: TRBJ1-5; v_gene: TRBV6-5; d_gene: -; abundance: -; CDR3nt: TGTGCCAGCAGTCAGCAACCGACAGGAGACCAGCCCCAGCATTTT; CDR3aa: CASSQQPTGDQPQHF
j_gene: TRBJ2-3; v_gene: TRBV25-1; d_gene: TRBD1; abundance: -; CDR3nt: TGTGCCAGCAGTGGACAGGGGCGCACAGATACGCAGTATTTT; CDR3aa: CASSGQGRTDTQYF
j_gene: TRBJ2-7; v_gene: TRBV12-3/TRBV12-4; d_gene: -; abundance: -; CDR3nt: TGTGCCAGCAGTGGGGAGAGTTACGAGCAGTACTTC; CDR3aa: CASSGESYEQYF
j_gene: TRBJ2-2; v_gene: TRBV9; d_gene: -; abundance: -; CDR3nt: TGTGCCAGCAGCGACCATCAGGGTATCCCCGGGGAGCTGTTTTTT; CDR3aa: CASSDHQGIPGELFF
j_gene: TRBJ2-2; v_gene: TRBV27; d_gene: -; abundance: once; CDR3nt: TGTGCCAGCACGAGGAGATGGGGCACCGGGGAGCTGTTTTTT; CDR3aa: CASTRRWGTGELFF
j_gene: TRBJ1-2; v_gene: TRBV27; d_gene: -; abundance: -; CDR3nt: TGTGCCAGCAGTTTAGGTGGGCCGTTAAACTATGGCTACACCTTC; CDR3aa: CASSLGGPLNYGYTF
j_gene: TRBJ1-1; v_gene: TRBV25-1; d_gene: -; abundance: -; CDR3nt: TGTGCCAGCCTAGGGGCCCATTGGGCTGAAGCTTTCTTT; CDR3aa: CASLGAHWAEAFF
j_gene: TRBJ2-1; v_gene: TRBV2; d_gene: -; abundance: -; CDR3nt: TGTGCCAGCAGTGAATTACGATGGCAGAACTCCTACAATGAGCAGTTCTTC; CDR3aa: CASSELRWQNSYNEQFF
j_gene: TRBJ2-1; v_gene: TRBV11-3; d_gene: -; abundance: -; CDR3nt: TGTGCCAGCAGCTCGGACACGAGGCAGTTCTTC; CDR3aa: CASSSDTRQFF
j_gene: TRBJ1-3; v_gene: TRBV4-2; d_gene: -; abundance: -; CDR3nt: TGTGCCAGCAGCCAAGATTGGGGCTCTGGAAACACCATATATTTT; CDR3aa: CASSQDWGSGNTIYF
j_gene: TRBJ1-4; v_gene: TRBV6-2/TRBV6-3; d_gene: TRBD1; abundance: -; CDR3nt: TGTGCCAGCAGTTTCAGGGGGAGCGGTGAAAAACTGTTTTTT; CDR3aa: CASSFRGSGEKLFF
j_gene: TRBJ1-2; v_gene: TRBV5-6; d_gene: TRBD1; abundance: -; CDR3nt: TGTGCCAGCAGCTCCGGACAGGGGGTCTATGGCTACACCTTC; CDR3aa: CASSSGQGVYGYTF
j_gene: TRBJ2-5; v_gene: TRBV30; d_gene: TRBD2; abundance: once; CDR3nt: TGTGCCTGGAGTGTAGACGGGAGGGAGACCCAGTACTTC; CDR3aa: CAWSVDGRETQYF
j_gene: TRBJ1-5; v_gene: TRBV25-1; d_gene: TRBD1; abundance: -; CDR3nt: TGTGCCAGCAGTGACCCGGGACAGGCGGATCAGCCCCAGCATTTT; CDR3aa: CASSDPGQADQPQHF
j_gene: TRBJ1-4; v_gene: TRBV3-1/TRBV3-2; d_gene: -; abundance: -; CDR3nt: TGTGCCAGCAGCCAACCAGGGAGGGAGAACGAAAAACTGTTTTTT; CDR3aa: CASSQPGRENEKLFF
j_gene: TRBJ2-5; v_gene: TRBV3-1/TRBV3-2; d_gene: -; abundance: once; CDR3nt: TGTGCCAGCAGCCAAGTGGGGGGCCCCTTCCAGGGATGGGAGACCCAGTACTTC; CDR3aa: CASSQVGGPFQGWETQYF
j_gene: TRBJ1-2; v_gene: TRBV7-2; d_gene: -; abundance: -; CDR3nt: TGTGCCAGCAGCTACCTGGGGGGGACTCCCGTCTATGGCTACACCTTC; CDR3aa: CASSYLGGTPVYGYTF
j_gene: TRBJ2-5; v_gene: TRBV11-1; d_gene: -; abundance: -; CDR3nt: TGTGCCAGCAGCCTCCCGAAAGAGACCCAGTACTTC; CDR3aa: CASSLPKETQYF
j_gene: TRBJ2-3; v_gene: TRBV7-3; d_gene: TRBD1; abundance: -; CDR3nt: TGTGCCAGCAGCCCGACAGGGGTTGAAACAGATACGCAGTATTTT; CDR3aa: CASSPTGVETDTQYF
j_gene: TRBJ2-7; v_gene: TRBV7-9; d_gene: -; abundance: -; CDR3nt: TGTGCCAGCAGCTACCCCCGCGTTGGGGGCCCTTTTACGGGCGAGCAGTACTTC; CDR3aa: CASSYPRVGGPFTGEQYF
j_gene: TRBJ1-1; v_gene: TRBV21-1; d_gene: -; abundance: -; CDR3nt: TGTGCCAGCAGCAAAGAGAACCCCAGGGGATCCACTGAAGCTTTCTTT; CDR3aa: CASSKENPRGSTEAFF
j_gene: TRBJ2-3; v_gene: TRBV5-5; d_gene: TRBD2; abundance: -; CDR3nt: TGTGCCAGCAGCAGTGGACTAGCGGGAGTGTTAAATACGCAGTATTTT; CDR3aa: CASSSGLAGVLNTQYF
j_gene: TRBJ1-5; v_gene: TRBV4-3; d_gene: -; abundance: -; CDR3nt: TGCGCCAGCAGCCTACGACACCCTGGGCAGCCCCAGCATTTT; CDR3aa: CASSLRHPGQPQHF
j_gene: TRBJ2-7; v_gene: TRBV9; d_gene: -; abundance: -; CDR3nt: TGTGCCAGCAGCGTACTATCCACGCCTTACGAGCAGTACTTC; CDR3aa: CASSVLSTPYEQYF
j_gene: TRBJ2-7; v_gene: TRBV3-1/TRBV3-2; d_gene: TRBD2; abundance: -; CDR3nt: TGTGCCAGCAGCCATACTAGCGGGAGCTACGAGCAGTACTTC; CDR3aa: CASSHTSGSYEQYF
j_gene: TRBJ2-1; v_gene: TRBV1; d_gene: -; abundance: -; CDR3nt: TGCACCAGCAGCTCGACTAGCGGGAAGGGGAATGAGCAGTTCTTC; CDR3aa: CTSSSTSGKGNEQFF
j_gene: TRBJ1-1; v_gene: TRBV6-2/TRBV6-3; d_gene: -; abundance: -; CDR3nt: TGTGCCAGCAGCCCCTCGGGGCAGCGGAACACTGAAGCTTTCTTT; CDR3aa: CASSPSGQRNTEAFF